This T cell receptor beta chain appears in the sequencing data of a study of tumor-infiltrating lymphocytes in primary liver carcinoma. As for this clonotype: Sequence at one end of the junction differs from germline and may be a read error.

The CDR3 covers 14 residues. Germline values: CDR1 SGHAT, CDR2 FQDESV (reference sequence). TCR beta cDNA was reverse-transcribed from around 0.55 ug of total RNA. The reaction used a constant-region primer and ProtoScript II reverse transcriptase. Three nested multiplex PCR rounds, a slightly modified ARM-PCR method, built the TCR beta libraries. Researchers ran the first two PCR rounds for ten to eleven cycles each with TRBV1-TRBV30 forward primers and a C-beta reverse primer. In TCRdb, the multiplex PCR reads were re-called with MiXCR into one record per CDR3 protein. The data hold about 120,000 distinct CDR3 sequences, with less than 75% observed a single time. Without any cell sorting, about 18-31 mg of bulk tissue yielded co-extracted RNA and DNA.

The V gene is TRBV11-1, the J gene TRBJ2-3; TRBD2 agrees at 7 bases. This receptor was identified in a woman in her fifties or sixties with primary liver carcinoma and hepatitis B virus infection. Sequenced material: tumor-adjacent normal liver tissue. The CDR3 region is CASSLGQRAGETHF. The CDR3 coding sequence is TGTGCCAGCAGCTTAGGGCAGCGTGCGGGAGAGACTCACTTT.